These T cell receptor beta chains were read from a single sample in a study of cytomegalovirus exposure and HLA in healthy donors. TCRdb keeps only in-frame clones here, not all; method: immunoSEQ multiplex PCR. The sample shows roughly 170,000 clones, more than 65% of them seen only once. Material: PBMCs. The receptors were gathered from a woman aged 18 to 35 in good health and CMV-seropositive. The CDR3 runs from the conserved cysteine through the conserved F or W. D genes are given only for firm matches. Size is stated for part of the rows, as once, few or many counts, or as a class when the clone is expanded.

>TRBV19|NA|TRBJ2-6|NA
TGTGCCAGTAGAAATGACAGGTCTGGGGCCAACGTCCTGACTTTC
CASRNDRSGANVLTF
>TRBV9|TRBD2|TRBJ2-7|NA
TGTGCCAGCAGCGTTGCGGGGGTAACCTACGAGCAGTACTTC
CASSVAGVTYEQYF
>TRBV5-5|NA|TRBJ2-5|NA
TGTGCCAGCAGCTTGGTAGCAGGGATGGAGACCCAGTACTTC
CASSLVAGMETQYF
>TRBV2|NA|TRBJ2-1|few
TGTGCCAGCAGTGAATACAGGGTGCAGGGCAATGAGCAGTTCTTC
CASSEYRVQGNEQFF
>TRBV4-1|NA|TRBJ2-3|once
TGCGCCAGCAGCGTAGCGTACACAGATACGCAGTATTTT
CASSVAYTDTQYF
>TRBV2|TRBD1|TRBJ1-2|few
TGTGCCAGCACCGGGACAGCGTCCTACAACTATGGCTACACCTTC
CASTGTASYNYGYTF
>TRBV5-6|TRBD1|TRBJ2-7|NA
TGTGCCAGCAGCCCAGGACAGGGCTCCTACGAGCAGTACTTC
CASSPGQGSYEQYF
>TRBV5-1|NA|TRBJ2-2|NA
TGCGCCAGCAGCGAAGACGGGTTGGGGGAGCTGTTTTTT
CASSEDGLGELFF
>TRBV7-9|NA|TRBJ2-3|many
TGTGCCAGCTGGGGGGGCAGCACAGATACGCAGTATTTT
CASWGGSTDTQYF
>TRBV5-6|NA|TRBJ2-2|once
TGTGCCAGCAGCTTGGCCGGGATCGGGGAGCTGTTTTTT
CASSLAGIGELFF
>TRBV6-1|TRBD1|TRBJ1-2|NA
TGTGCCAGCAGTACCCGGGACAGGGGTGACTATGGCTACACCTTC
CASSTRDRGDYGYTF
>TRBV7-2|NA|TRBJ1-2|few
TGTGCCAGCAGCTTAGTACGAGGAGGGGGCTACACCTTC
CASSLVRGGGYTF
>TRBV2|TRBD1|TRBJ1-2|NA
TGTGCCAGCAGTGAATGGGGACAGGGAAAATCCTATGGCTACACCTTC
CASSEWGQGKSYGYTF
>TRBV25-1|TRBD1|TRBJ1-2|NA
TGTGCCAGCAGTGGAACAGGGGGCTATGGCTACACCTTC
CASSGTGGYGYTF
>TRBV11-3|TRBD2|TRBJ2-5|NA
TGTGCCAGCAGCTCGGGACTAGCGGGGGGGATAGGCCAAGAGACCCAGTACTTC
CASSSGLAGGIGQETQYF
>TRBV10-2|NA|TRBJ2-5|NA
TGCGCCAGCAGCATCACAGGGCTGGGTGAGACCCAGTACTTC
CASSITGLGETQYF
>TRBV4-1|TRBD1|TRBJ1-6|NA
TGCGCCAGCAGTCAAACAGGGGAGCTATATAATTCACCCCTCCACTTT
CASSQTGELYNSPLHF
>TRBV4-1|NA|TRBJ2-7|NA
TGCGCCAGCAGCCAAGTGACGGGGGGCTCTTACGAGCAGTACTTC
CASSQVTGGSYEQYF
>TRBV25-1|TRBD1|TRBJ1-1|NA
TGTGCCAGCAGTGATCCCGCAGGGGGCGACACTGAAGCTTTCTTT
CASSDPAGGDTEAFF
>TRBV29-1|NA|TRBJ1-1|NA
TGCAGCGTTGGGACAGCGAACACTGAAGCTTTCTTT
CSVGTANTEAFF
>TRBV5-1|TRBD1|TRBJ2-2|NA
TGCGCCAGCAGACGGGACAGTGGGTTACCCGGGGAGCTGTTTTTT
CASRRDSGLPGELFF
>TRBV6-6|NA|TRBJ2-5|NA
TGTGCCAGCAGTAGACTAGTCGGGAAAGAGACCCAGTACTTC
CASSRLVGKETQYF
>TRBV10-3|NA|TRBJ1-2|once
TGTGCCATTCTCCAAGGAGGAGCTAACTATGGCTACACCTTC
CAILQGGANYGYTF
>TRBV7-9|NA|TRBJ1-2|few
TGTGCCAGCAGCCCGACAGAAAGCTATGGCTACACCTTC
CASSPTESYGYTF
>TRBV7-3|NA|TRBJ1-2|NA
TGTGCCAGCAGCCAGGACATCCGGAGTTATGGCTACACCTTC
CASSQDIRSYGYTF
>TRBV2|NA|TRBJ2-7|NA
TGTGCCAGCAGTTACGGACAGATAACCTACGAGCAGTACTTC
CASSYGQITYEQYF
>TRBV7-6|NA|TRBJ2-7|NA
TGTGCCAGCAGCTTAGCAGCCGGAGCTAGCTACGAGCAGTACTTC
CASSLAAGASYEQYF
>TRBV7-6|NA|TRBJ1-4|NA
TGTGCCAGCAGCCTGGGGACATCAACTAATGAAAAACTGTTTTTT
CASSLGTSTNEKLFF
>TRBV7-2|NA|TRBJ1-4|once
TGTGCCAGCAGCGAGTGGGGGCAGGGGACGAGGAATGAAAAACTGTTTTTT
CASSEWGQGTRNEKLFF
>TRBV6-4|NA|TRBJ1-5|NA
TGTGCCAGCAGTGTCGAGGCAAATCAGCCCCAGCATTTT
CASSVEANQPQHF
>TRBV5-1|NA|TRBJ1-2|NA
TGCGCCAGCAGCTTCGATCGTTATATAGATGAGGGCTACACCTTC
CASSFDRYIDEGYTF
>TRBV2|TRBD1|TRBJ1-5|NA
TGTGCCAGCAGTGGACAGGGCGGGACATGGAGCAATCAGCCCCAGCATTTT
CASSGQGGTWSNQPQHF
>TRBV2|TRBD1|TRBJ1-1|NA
TGTGCCAGCGGACAGGGAGTGAAAGCTTTCTTT
CASGQGVKAFF
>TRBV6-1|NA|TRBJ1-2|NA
TGTGCCAGCAGTGAGCGTTATGGCTACACCTTC
CASSERYGYTF
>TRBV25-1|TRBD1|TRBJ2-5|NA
TGTGCCAGCAGTTCGGGACAGATAATGGAGACCCAGTACTTC
CASSSGQIMETQYF
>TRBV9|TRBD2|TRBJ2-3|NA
TGTGCCAGCAGCCTGACACCCCCTGGGCGGGGAGGGGAAGATACGCAGTATTTT
CASSLTPPGRGGEDTQYF
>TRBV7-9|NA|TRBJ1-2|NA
TGTGCCAGCAGCCCAGGGATCGATGGCTACACCTTC
CASSPGIDGYTF
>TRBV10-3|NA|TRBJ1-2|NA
TGTGCCATCAGTGAGGCCCGGGAGGAAGGTGGCTACACCTTC
CAISEAREEGGYTF
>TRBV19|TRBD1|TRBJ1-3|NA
TGTGCCAGTAGTAAGTTCAGGGGGCTGCGAGTCACCATATATTTT
CASSKFRGLRVTIYF
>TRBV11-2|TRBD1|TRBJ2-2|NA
TGTGCCAGCAGCTTTAACAGGGGTACCGGGGAGCTGTTTTTT
CASSFNRGTGELFF
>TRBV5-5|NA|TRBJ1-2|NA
TGTGCCAGCAGCTTCGGAGGAATAAACTATGGCTACACCTTC
CASSFGGINYGYTF
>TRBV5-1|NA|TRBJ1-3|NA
TGCGCCAGCAGCTTGGGGACACCAACTGGAAACACCATATATTTT
CASSLGTPTGNTIYF
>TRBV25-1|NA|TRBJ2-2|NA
TGTGCCAGCAGTGGGCGGGCCGTCACCGGGGAGCTGTTTTTT
CASSGRAVTGELFF
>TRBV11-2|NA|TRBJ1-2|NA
TGTGCCAGCAGCTCGAGGCTACTAGCTAACTATGGCTACACCTTC
CASSSRLLANYGYTF
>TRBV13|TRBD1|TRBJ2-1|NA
TGTGCCAGCAGCCCCCGGGGACAGAACAATGAGCAGTTCTTC
CASSPRGQNNEQFF
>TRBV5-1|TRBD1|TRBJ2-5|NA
TGCGCCAGCCTGGGACAGAGAGAGACCCAGTACTTC
CASLGQRETQYF
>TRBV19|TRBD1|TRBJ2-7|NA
TGTGCCAGTACCCATTCCTCGGGACAGTCATACGAGCAGTACTTC
CASTHSSGQSYEQYF
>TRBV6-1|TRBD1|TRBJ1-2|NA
TGTGCCAGCAGTGAGGCGACAGGGAGCGCTAATGGCTACACCTTC
CASSEATGSANGYTF
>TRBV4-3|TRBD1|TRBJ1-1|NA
TGCGCCAGCAGCCGGAAGGGGGCCGCGAACACTGAAGCTTTCTTT
CASSRKGAANTEAFF
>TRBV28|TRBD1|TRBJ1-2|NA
TGTGCCAGCGGAAAGGGACAGGGGGCGTTGTATGGCTACACCTTC
CASGKGQGALYGYTF
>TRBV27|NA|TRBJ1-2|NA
TGTGCCAGCAGGCTGAACGACAGAGGCTATGGCTACACCTTC
CASRLNDRGYGYTF
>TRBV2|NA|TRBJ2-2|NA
TGTGCCATCCCTTTGTGGGGGGGCAGAAACACCGGGGAGCTGTTTTTT
CAIPLWGGRNTGELFF
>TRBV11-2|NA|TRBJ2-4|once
TGTGCCAGCAGCTTAGACTCAACCGGGATTCAGTACTTC
CASSLDSTGIQYF
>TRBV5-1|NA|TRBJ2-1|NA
TGCGCCAGCAGCTGGAGGGGCGGGAATGAGCAGTTCTTC
CASSWRGGNEQFF